This TCR beta chain is from a study of T cell changes during pregnancy in multiple sclerosis (dated by TCRdb to between 2018 and 2021). Study-level background: Changes in the T cell repertoire over the course of pregnancy were examined in this study in women with multiple sclerosis.

Libraries were prepared through the immunoSEQ multiplex PCR assay. Sourced from immuneACCESS, this table was stored by TCRdb with only in-frame sequences that have V and J called. A share of the clones is absent; for the studies checked, an unresolved V gene accounts for under half, and the remainder has no known explanation. The sample records just under 85,000 clones, approximately 93% of which are singletons. The biggest ten clones account for 2.5% to 3% of the sample. Comment on this clone: Its antigen is currently not known. Within one base of it there is no much larger clone, and no base qualities were kept.

Its CDR3 holds 16 amino acids, cysteine through phenylalanine. The DNA shown is the 48-base CDR3, in frame from base 1. The germline V gene sets CDR1 to SGHDT and CDR2 to YYEEEE. The V end gives up 2 bases and the J end 0 bases, leaving 6 bases in the junction not matched to a gene. Recombination joined TRBV5-6 with TRBJ1-1; a stretch of 8 junction bases matches TRBD1. The origin of this receptor is a female donor with multiple sclerosis, enrolled in a pregnancy study. The sample was peripheral blood, taken in the first trimester of pregnancy. The DNA sequence is given as TGTGCCAGCAGCTTCGGACAGGGACTTATGAACACTGAAGCTTTCTTT. This yields the protein CASSFGQGLMNTEAFF.